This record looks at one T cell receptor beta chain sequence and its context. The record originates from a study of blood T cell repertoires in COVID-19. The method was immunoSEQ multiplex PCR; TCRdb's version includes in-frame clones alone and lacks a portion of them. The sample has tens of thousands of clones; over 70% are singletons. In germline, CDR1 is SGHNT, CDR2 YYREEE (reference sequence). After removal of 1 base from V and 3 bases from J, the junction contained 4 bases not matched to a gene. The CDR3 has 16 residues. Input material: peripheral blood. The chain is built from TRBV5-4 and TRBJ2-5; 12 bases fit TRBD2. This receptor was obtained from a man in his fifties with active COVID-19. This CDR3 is CASSLPLAGGEETQYF. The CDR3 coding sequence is TGTGCCAGCAGCTTGCCGCTAGCGGGGGGGGAAGAGACCCAGTACTTC.